This T cell receptor (beta chain) was identified in a study of blood T cell repertoires in COVID-19. Study overall: Samples came from the United States, Italy and Spain, spanning acute and convalescent COVID-19. In each case, the material was cDNA or gDNA derived from T cells, B-cell-depleted T cells, or PBMCs.

V was shortened by 0 bases and J by 2 bases, with 6 bases between the two germline ends. Germline V gene lookup returns CDR1 SGHNT and CDR2 YYREEE (reference sequence). This CDR3 spans 13 amino acids. Study processing details: Nucleated cell counts were estimated from reference gene primer amplification. The data were produced by immunoSEQ multiplex PCR, yet TCRdb's version contains in-frame clones alone and is incomplete. That table supplies the V and J calls and clone size; D and trimming were determined from the DNA. The sample yields approximately 82,000 clones, 75% to 90% seen once. The sequence was obtained from a human donor in a cohort sampled during active COVID-19. Input material: peripheral blood. The gene calls are TRBV5-4 and TRBJ2-7; tentatively, D is TRBD2 (5 bases). CDR3 sequence: CASSLGGPYEQYF. CDR3 nucleotide sequence: TGTGCCAGCAGCTTGGGAGGGCCCTACGAGCAGTACTTC.